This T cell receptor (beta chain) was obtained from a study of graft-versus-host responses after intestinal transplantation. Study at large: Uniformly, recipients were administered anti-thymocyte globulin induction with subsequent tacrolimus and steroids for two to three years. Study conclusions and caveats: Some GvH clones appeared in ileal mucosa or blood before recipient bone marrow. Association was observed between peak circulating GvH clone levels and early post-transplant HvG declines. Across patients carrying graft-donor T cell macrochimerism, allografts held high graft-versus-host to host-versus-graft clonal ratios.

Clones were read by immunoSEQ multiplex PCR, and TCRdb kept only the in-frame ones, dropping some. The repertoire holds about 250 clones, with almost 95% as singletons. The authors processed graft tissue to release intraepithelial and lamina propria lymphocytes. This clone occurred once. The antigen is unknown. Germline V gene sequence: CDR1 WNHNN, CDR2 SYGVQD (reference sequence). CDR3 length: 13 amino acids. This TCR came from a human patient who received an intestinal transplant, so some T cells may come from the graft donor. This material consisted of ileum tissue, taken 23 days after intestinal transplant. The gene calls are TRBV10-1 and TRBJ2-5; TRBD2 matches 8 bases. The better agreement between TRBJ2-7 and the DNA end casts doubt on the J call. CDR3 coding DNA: TGCGCCAGCAGTGAGAGCGGGAGTTACGAGCAGTACTTC. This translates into CASSESGSYEQYF.